This T cell receptor beta chain was profiled in a study of beta chain features in type 1 diabetes (dated by TCRdb to between 2018 and 2020). The study in broad terms: No differences in mean age, gender distribution, total cell number or subset yield were found between patients and healthy donors. A total of roughly 98,000,000 sorted cells were examined across all samples, and RNA yield correlated strongly with the number of cells per subset. The study compared TCRB repertoires of sorted circulating CD4+ T cell subsets between recently diagnosed type 1 diabetes patients and matched healthy donors. Naive and central memory subsets were obtained from all 30 or so donors, but regulatory and stem cell-like memory subsets were isolated from only 8 patients and roughly eight healthy donors.

About this clone: It lacks a known antigen. No qualities accompany the bases; no much larger clone lies one base away.

Each donor gave one peripheral blood draw, averaging about 100 mL, which was collected into heparinised tubes. A BD FACSAria II was used to sort naive, central memory, regulatory and stem cell-like memory CD4+ T cells with a panel that included CD45RO, CCR7, CD25, CD127, CD95 and CD27. A purity above 98% was achieved for all sorted populations. PBMCs were isolated right away by Lymphoprep density gradient centrifugation and were stained directly, without culture. Samples were stained and sorted in pairs, with one healthy donor and one patient per experiment, so that batch effects were minimized. The study at large found these results: Fewer insertions and more nucleotide deletions at VDJ recombination sites were observed in patients with type 1 diabetes, implying thymic rearrangement abnormalities. Because cDNA rather than genomic DNA was sequenced, highly expressing activated cells could have been over-represented, although no difference in activation and CD3 levels was found between groups. Shorter templates might be favored by PCR, yet because patient and control samples were amplified and corrected together, any such skew would affect both groups equally. HLA sub-analyses involved small numbers of individuals, so any influence of HLA type on TCRB rearrangement remained unresolved. A moderate but significant shortening of TCRB CDR3 length was observed in type 1 diabetes patients in all four CD4+ subsets. Naive, central memory and regulatory TCRB repertoires appeared to be more similar among patients than among healthy donors.

The High Capacity cDNA Reverse Transcription Kit was used to reverse transcribe all of the isolated RNA, meaning that expressed TCRB transcripts were what got sequenced. Naive, central memory and regulatory T cell samples underwent deep immunoSEQ sequencing, averaging around 4 million total reads per sample. After sorted cells were lysed in RLT buffer, RNA was extracted with DNase-treated RNeasy Micro or Mini kits, with the choice depending on cell number. Each cell subset was processed on its own to prevent cross-contamination, while patient and healthy donor samples were processed together. The immunoSEQ multiplex PCR was used to amplify TCRB sequences from cDNA, generating 87-bp fragments that spanned the CDR3 region. Amplicons were sequenced on the Illumina HiSeq platform. As for how the authors treated the data: Synthetic template baselines were used to correct PCR bias computationally, reads within Hamming distance 2 were collapsed together, and singletons that could not be merged were discarded. Reads were aligned against IMGT to assign V, D and J genes, CDR3 length and insertions or deletions at six rearrangement sites. Within each subset, clonotype counts were normalized to sorted cell number, after which true diversity and Gini coefficients were computed with the tcR R package. Repertoire sharing was quantified using the overlap coefficient calculated on TCRB nucleotide sequences. Out-of-frame TCRB sequences from naive cells were analyzed to stand in for the pre-selection repertoire. Held by TCRdb, this immuneACCESS table contains in-frame sequences only and omits some clones. Under half of the omission traces to an unresolved V gene where checked; the cause of the rest is unknown. V and J calls and clone size are given by that table; D and trimming were obtained from the DNA. The sample includes around 240,000 clones, with 16% observed a single time. The top ten clones comprise approximately 0.086% of the sample.

Sequencing input: naive CD4+ T cells from blood. Taken with the paper, the label for cell subset or site translates to: true naive CD4+ T cells. This TCR came from a man younger than 45 with type 1 diabetes.

The CDR3: CSARGENIQYF. The sequenced DNA: TGCAGTGCTAGAGGGGAAAACATTCAGTACTTC. The chain employs TRBV20-1 and TRBJ2-4; the D gene is unclear. Via the germline V gene (reference sequence), CDR1 is DFQATT and CDR2 SNEGSKA. The trim is 1 base for V and 5 bases for J, with a gap of 3 bases between the germline ends. The CDR3 covers 11 residues, taking in both the cysteine and the phenylalanine. The CDR3 DNA has 33 bases and is translated from base 1.